The rows below give T cell receptor beta chains drawn from one sample of a study of regulatory T cells in long-lasting Graves disease. Each CDR3 protein gets one entry after TCRdb re-called the multiplex PCR reads with MiXCR. The table includes roughly 490,000 distinct CDR3 sequences, approximately 22% detected once. The sample was peripheral blood mononuclear cells (PBMCs), taken when the disease was refractory, from a patient treated with antithyroid drugs. Source of these receptors: a female donor with Graves disease. CDR3s include the opening cysteine and the closing phenylalanine or tryptophan. Each record gives: J gene, clone size, D gene, CDR3 length, V gene, CDR3 protein, CDR3 DNA. The D gene is left open where the match is weak. A row's size may be missing; if present it is once, few, many or a size class.

J: TRBJ1-1
size: -
D: -
length: 13
V: TRBV12-3/TRBV12-4
CDR3: CASSYTGIREAFF
DNA: TGTGCCAGCAGTTACACTGGGATTCGCGAAGCTTTCTTT

J: TRBJ1-3
size: once
D: -
length: 12
V: TRBV29-1
CDR3: CSVGSSGNTIYF
DNA: TGCAGCGTTGGGAGCTCTGGAAACACCATATATTTT

J: TRBJ1-4
size: many
D: TRBD1
length: 17
V: TRBV28
CDR3: CASSSYGQGPTNEKLFF
DNA: TGTGCCAGCAGTTCCTACGGACAGGGGCCAACTAATGAAAAACTGTTTTTT

J: TRBJ2-5
size: many
D: -
length: 13
V: TRBV11-3
CDR3: CASSLVTGETQYF
DNA: TGTGCCAGCAGCTTAGTTACAGGGGAGACCCAGTACTTC

J: TRBJ1-4
size: many
D: -
length: 15
V: TRBV28
CDR3: CASRISGTGVEKLFF
DNA: TGTGCCAGCAGGATATCCGGGACCGGAGTTGAAAAACTGTTTTTT

J: TRBJ2-1
size: -
D: -
length: 15
V: TRBV12-3/TRBV12-4
CDR3: CASSLAGESYNEQFF
DNA: TGTGCCAGCAGTTTAGCGGGAGAATCATACAATGAGCAGTTCTTC

J: TRBJ1-2
size: many
D: -
length: 13
V: TRBV7-2
CDR3: CASSLGGDYGYTF
DNA: TGTGCCAGCAGCTTAGGGGGGGACTATGGCTACACCTTC

J: TRBJ1-6
size: -
D: -
length: 13
V: TRBV20-1
CDR3: CSARPQADSPLHF
DNA: TGCAGTGCTAGACCCCAGGCTGATTCACCCCTCCACTTT

J: TRBJ2-2
size: -
D: -
length: 12
V: TRBV10-3
CDR3: CAINLSTGELFF
DNA: TGTGCCATCAACCTATCAACCGGGGAGCTGTTTTTT

J: TRBJ1-6
size: many
D: TRBD1
length: 14
V: TRBV20-1
CDR3: CSARREGAKSPLHF
DNA: TGCAGTGCTAGAAGGGAGGGGGCGAAGTCACCCCTCCACTTT

J: TRBJ1-2
size: many
D: TRBD1
length: 15
V: TRBV25-1
CDR3: CASSEGNRGAYGYTF
DNA: TGTGCCAGCAGTGAAGGAAACAGGGGAGCCTATGGCTACACCTTC

J: TRBJ2-7
size: many
D: TRBD2
length: 13
V: TRBV6-1
CDR3: CASSPGGSGEQYF
DNA: TGTGCCAGCAGTCCGGGGGGGTCCGGCGAGCAGTACTTC

J: TRBJ2-7
size: many
D: TRBD1
length: 15
V: TRBV7-2
CDR3: CASSLQQGASYEQYF
DNA: TGTGCCAGCAGCTTGCAGCAGGGGGCGAGCTACGAGCAGTACTTC

J: TRBJ1-5
size: -
D: -
length: 13
V: TRBV30
CDR3: CAWSVSRNQPQHF
DNA: TGTGCCTGGAGTGTGAGCAGGAATCAGCCCCAGCATTTT

J: TRBJ1-2
size: -
D: -
length: 15
V: TRBV28
CDR3: CASSPGPTTNYGYTF
DNA: TGTGCCAGCAGCCCTGGCCCGACCACTAACTATGGCTACACCTTC

J: TRBJ1-4
size: once
D: -
length: 14
V: TRBV4-1
CDR3: CASSPRLTNEKLFF
DNA: TGCGCCAGCAGCCCCCGTTTAACTAATGAAAAACTGTTTTTT

J: TRBJ2-7
size: -
D: -
length: 14
V: TRBV5-1
CDR3: CASSPDIPLYEQYF
DNA: TGCGCCAGCAGCCCGGACATCCCCCTCTACGAGCAGTACTTC

J: TRBJ2-1
size: -
D: -
length: 12
V: TRBV19
CDR3: CASRIKDHEQFF
DNA: TGTGCCAGTAGAATCAAGGATCATGAGCAGTTCTTC

J: TRBJ2-4
size: many
D: -
length: 11
V: TRBV20-1
CDR3: CSVKPGAIQYF
DNA: TGCAGTGTTAAACCAGGGGCCATTCAGTACTTC

J: TRBJ1-1
size: few
D: -
length: 17
V: TRBV6-1
CDR3: CASSELNPVHGRGEAFF
DNA: TGTGCCAGCAGTGAATTAAACCCCGTCCATGGTCGAGGCGAAGCTTTCTTT

J: TRBJ2-5
size: many
D: TRBD2
length: 14
V: TRBV7-2
CDR3: CASSASGGPETQYF
DNA: TGTGCCAGCAGCGCTAGCGGGGGTCCAGAGACCCAGTACTTC

J: TRBJ1-3
size: few
D: -
length: 17
V: TRBV20-1
CDR3: CSARDGLGTGSGNTIYF
DNA: TGCAGTGCTAGAGATGGGTTAGGCACTGGCTCTGGAAACACCATATATTTT

J: TRBJ1-2
size: -
D: TRBD1
length: 16
V: TRBV5-6
CDR3: CASSSYRGQRNYGYTF
DNA: TGTGCCAGCAGCTCCTATAGGGGACAGCGAAACTATGGCTACACCTTC

J: TRBJ2-1
size: -
D: -
length: 17
V: TRBV28
CDR3: CASSFSQGRTTYNEQFF
DNA: TGTGCCAGCAGTTTTTCGCAGGGGAGAACGACCTACAATGAGCAGTTCTTC

J: TRBJ1-2
size: few
D: TRBD1
length: 15
V: TRBV25-1
CDR3: CASSEYHRGPSGYTF
DNA: TGTGCCAGCAGTGAATATCACAGGGGACCCTCGGGCTACACCTTC

J: TRBJ1-1
size: few
D: -
length: 12
V: TRBV24-1
CDR3: CATSDLGREAFF
DNA: TGTGCCACCAGTGATTTAGGGCGTGAAGCTTTCTTT

J: TRBJ1-2
size: few
D: TRBD1
length: 13
V: TRBV30
CDR3: CAWSSGTDYGYTF
DNA: TGTGCCTGGAGTTCAGGGACAGACTATGGCTACACCTTC

J: TRBJ1-4
size: many
D: TRBD1
length: 15
V: TRBV6-1
CDR3: CASRRPGTGPEKLFF
DNA: TGTGCCAGCAGGCGACCGGGGACAGGGCCTGAAAAACTGTTTTTT

J: TRBJ2-2
size: -
D: TRBD1
length: 15
V: TRBV7-2
CDR3: CASSRRQGSTGELFF
DNA: TGTGCCAGCAGCCGGCGACAGGGTAGTACCGGGGAGCTGTTTTTT

J: TRBJ2-5
size: -
D: -
length: 13
V: TRBV7-6
CDR3: CASSSAGWETQYF
DNA: TGTGCCAGCAGCTCGGCAGGGTGGGAGACCCAGTACTTC

J: TRBJ2-7
size: many
D: TRBD2
length: 15
V: TRBV6-9
CDR3: CASSYGGTTSYEQYF
DNA: TGTGCCAGCAGTTACGGGGGGACGACCTCCTACGAGCAGTACTTC

J: TRBJ1-6
size: -
D: -
length: 17
V: TRBV9
CDR3: CASSPSEQVYYNSPLHF
DNA: TGTGCCAGCAGCCCCTCAGAACAGGTTTACTATAATTCACCCCTCCACTTT